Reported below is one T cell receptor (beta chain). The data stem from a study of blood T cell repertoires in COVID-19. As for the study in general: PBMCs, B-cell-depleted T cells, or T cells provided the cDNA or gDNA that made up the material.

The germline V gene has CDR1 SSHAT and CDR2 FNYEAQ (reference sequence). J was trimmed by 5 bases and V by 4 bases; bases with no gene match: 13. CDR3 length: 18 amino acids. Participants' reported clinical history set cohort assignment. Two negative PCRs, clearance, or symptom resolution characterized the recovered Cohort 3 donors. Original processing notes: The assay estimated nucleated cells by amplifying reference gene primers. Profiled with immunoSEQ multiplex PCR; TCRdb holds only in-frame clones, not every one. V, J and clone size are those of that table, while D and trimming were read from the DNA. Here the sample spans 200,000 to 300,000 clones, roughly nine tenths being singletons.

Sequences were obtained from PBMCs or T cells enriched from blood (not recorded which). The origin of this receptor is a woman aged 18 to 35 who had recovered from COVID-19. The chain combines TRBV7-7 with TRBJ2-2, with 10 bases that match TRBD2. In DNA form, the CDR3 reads TGTGCCAGCAGCTCAGCACCAGCGGGGGGGCGTCATACCGGGGAGCTGTTTTTT. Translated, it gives CASSSAPAGGRHTGELFF.